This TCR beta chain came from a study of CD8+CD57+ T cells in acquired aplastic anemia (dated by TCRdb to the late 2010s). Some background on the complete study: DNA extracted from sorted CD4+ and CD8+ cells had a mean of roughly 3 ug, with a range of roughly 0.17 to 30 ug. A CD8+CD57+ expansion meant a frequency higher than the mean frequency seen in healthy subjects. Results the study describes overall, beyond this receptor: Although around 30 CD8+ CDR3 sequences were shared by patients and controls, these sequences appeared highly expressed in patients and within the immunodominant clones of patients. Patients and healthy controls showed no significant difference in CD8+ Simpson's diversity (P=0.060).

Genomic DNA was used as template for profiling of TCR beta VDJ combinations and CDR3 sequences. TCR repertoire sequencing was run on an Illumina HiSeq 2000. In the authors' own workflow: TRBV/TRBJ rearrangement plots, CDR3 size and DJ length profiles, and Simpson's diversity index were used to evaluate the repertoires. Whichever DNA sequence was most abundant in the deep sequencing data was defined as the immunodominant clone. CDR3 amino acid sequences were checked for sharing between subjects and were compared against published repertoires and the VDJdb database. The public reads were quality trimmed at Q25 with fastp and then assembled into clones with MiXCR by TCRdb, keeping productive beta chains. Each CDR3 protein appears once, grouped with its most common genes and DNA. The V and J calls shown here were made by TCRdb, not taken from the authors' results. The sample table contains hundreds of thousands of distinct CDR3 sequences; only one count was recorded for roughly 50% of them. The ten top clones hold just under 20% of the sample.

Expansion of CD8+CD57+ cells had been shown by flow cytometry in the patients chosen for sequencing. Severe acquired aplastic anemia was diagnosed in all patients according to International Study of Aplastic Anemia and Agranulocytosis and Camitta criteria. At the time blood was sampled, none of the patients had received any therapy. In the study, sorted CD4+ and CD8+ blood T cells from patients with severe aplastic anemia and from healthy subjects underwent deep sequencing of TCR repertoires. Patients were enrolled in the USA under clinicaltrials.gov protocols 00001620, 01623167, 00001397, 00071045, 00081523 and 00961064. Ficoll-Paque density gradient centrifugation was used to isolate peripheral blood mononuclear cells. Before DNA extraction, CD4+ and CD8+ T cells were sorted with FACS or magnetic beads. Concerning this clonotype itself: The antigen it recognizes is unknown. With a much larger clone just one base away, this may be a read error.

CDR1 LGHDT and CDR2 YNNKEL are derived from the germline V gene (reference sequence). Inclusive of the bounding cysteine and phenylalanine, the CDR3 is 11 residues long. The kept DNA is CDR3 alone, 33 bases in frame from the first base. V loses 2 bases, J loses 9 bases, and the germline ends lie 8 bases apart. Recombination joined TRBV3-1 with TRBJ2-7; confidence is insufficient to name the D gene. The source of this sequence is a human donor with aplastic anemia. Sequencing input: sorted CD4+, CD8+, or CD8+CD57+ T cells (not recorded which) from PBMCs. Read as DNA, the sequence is TGTGCCAGCAGCCAATCGGACGGGCAGTACTTC. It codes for CASSQSDGQYF.